This T cell receptor beta chain comes out of a study of cytomegalovirus exposure and HLA in healthy donors. V was pared by 4 bases and J by 4 bases, with 7 bases of the junction left unmatched. The CDR3 loop spans 14 amino acids. Per germline, CDR1 SGHDT and CDR2 YYEEEE. The PCR contained 60 Vbeta and 13 Jbeta primers. Clones were read by immunoSEQ multiplex PCR, and TCRdb kept only the in-frame ones, dropping some. The table shows roughly 150,000 clones, with approximately 81% occurring only once. As for this clone: Its target is not known.

Donors in the study were healthy people who gave bone marrow. Study-level results: HLA alleles showed associations with 16,951 TCR beta sequences in a later analysis, at a 0.05 false discovery rate. Some V segments (TRBV6-2 and TRBV6-3 among them) were excluded as indistinguishable.

The chain has TRBV5-6 and TRBJ1-1; the match to TRBD1 covers 7 bases. Sequences were obtained from PBMCs. The sequence was collected from a man aged 30 to 45 in good health and CMV-seropositive. CDR3 nucleotides: TGTGCCAGCAGCCCAGGGGGTCGAAGCACTGAAGCTTTCTTT. This gives the protein CASSPGGRSTEAFF.